This T cell receptor (beta chain) was documented in a study of cytomegalovirus exposure and HLA in healthy donors. Whole-study results and caveats: What a later analysis showed was that several of the most significant clusters appeared linked to common viral pathogens.

Vbeta (60) and Jbeta (13) primers were used in the PCR. The table came from immunoSEQ multiplex PCR; TCRdb's copy has only in-frame clones and leaves some out. The sample table sets out about 190,000 clones. To note about this clone: Its antigen is still unknown.

Sequencing was performed on PBMCs. The TCR sequence derives from a woman aged 25 to 39 in good health and CMV-seropositive.

The CDR3 bases are TGTGCCAGCGGATCCCGACAGGGGGCCCTAGAGTACAATGAGCAGTTCTTC. It encodes CASGSRQGALEYNEQFF. The chain combines TRBV28 with TRBJ2-1; 10 positions match TRBD1. V dropped 8 bases and J dropped 4; count of bases not matched to a gene: 14. This CDR3 comprises 17 residues. Germline lookup yields CDR1 MDHEN and CDR2 SYDVKM.